This T cell receptor beta chain stems from a study of T cell clonality in common variable immunodeficiency. Study-level results: Reportedly, TCR beta sequences from common variable immunodeficiency showed fewer deletions and N-nucleotide insertions.

Each donor provided about 5 to 9 ml of heparinized whole blood. This clone has ten or more counts. Its antigen remains unidentified. The read is 3 residues too short to cover the CDR3 end, so that end is filled in from the germline J gene. Looked up from germline, CDR1 is SQVTM and CDR2 is ANQGSEA. The ends lost 4 bases at V and 3 bases at J; junction bases unmatched: 7. This CDR3 is built from 14 residues. Repertoires were generated with immunoSEQ multiplex PCR, while TCRdb's copy carries only in-frame clones and drops some. This table holds fewer than 25,000 clones with no singletons; the top ten claim over 2%.

The sample was peripheral blood mononuclear cells. The sequence came from a human donor with common variable immunodeficiency. V is TRBV29-1 and J is TRBJ2-3, with TRBD1 identical over 7 bases. CDR3 DNA (partial): TGCAGCGTTGGGTCGAGGGGGCGGACAGATACG. Translating gives CSVGSRGRTDT. In full, the CDR3 is CSVGSRGRTDTQYF.